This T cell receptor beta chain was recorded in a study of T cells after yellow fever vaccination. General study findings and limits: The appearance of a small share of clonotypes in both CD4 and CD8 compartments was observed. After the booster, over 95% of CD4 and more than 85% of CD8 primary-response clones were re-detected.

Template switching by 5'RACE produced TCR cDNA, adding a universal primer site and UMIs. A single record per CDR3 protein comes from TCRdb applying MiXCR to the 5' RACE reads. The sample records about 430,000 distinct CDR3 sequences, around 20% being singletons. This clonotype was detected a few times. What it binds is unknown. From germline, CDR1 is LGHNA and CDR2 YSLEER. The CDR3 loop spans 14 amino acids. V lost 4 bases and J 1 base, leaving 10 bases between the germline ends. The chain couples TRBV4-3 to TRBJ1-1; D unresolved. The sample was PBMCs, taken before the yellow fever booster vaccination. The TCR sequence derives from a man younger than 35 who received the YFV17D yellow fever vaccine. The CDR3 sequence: CASSPLSENTEAFF. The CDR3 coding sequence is TGCGCCAGCAGCCCCCTCTCCGAGAACACTGAAGCTTTCTTT.